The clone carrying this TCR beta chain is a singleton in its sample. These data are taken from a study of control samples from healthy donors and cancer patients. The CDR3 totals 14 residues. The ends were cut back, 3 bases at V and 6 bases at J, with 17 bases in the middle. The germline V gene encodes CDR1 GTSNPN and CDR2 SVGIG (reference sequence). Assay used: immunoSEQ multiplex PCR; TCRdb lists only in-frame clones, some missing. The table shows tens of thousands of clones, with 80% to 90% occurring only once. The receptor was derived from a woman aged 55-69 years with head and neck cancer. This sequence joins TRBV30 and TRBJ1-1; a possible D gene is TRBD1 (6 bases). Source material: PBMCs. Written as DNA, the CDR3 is TGTGCCTGGAGAGTGGGCGGCGGGGGCCCTGAAGCTTTCTTT. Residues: CAWRVGGGGPEAFF. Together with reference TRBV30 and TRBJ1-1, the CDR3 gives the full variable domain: SQTIHQWPATLVQPVGSPLSLECTVEGTSNPNLYWYRQAAGRGLQLLFYSVGIGQISSEVPQNLSASRPQDRQFILSSKKLLLSDSGFYLCAWRVGGGGPEAFFGQGTRLTVV.